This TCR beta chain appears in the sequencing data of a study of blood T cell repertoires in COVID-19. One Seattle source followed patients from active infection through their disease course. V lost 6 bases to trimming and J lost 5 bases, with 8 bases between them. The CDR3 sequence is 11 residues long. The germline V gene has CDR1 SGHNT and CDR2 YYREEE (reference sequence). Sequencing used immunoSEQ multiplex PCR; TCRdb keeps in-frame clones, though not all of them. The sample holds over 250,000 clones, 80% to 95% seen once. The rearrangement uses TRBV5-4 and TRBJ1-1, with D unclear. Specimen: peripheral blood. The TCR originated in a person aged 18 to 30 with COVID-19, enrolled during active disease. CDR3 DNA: TGTGCCAGCACCGGGATAACTGAAGCTTTCTTT. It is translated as CASTGITEAFF.